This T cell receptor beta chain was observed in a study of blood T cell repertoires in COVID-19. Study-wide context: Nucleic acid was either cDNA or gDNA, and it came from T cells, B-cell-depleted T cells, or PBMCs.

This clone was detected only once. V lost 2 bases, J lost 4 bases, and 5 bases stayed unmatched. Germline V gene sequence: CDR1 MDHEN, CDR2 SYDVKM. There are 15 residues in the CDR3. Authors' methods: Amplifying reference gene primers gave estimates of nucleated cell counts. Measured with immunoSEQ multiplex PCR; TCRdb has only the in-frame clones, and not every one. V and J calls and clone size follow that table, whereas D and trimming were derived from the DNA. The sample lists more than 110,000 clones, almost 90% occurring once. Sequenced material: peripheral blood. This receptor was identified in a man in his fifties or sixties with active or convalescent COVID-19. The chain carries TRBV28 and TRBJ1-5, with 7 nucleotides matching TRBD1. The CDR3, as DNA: TGTGCCAGCAGTTTAGCGGGACAGCCGAATCAGCCCCAGCATTTT. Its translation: CASSLAGQPNQPQHF. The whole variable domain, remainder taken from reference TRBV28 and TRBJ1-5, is DVKVTQSSRYLVKRTGEKVFLECVQDMDHENMFWYRQDPGLGLRLIYFSYDVKMKEKGDIPEGYSVSREKKERFSLILESASTNQTSMYLCASSLAGQPNQPQHFGDGTRLSIL.